This is a list of T cell receptor beta chains from one sample in a study of blood T cell repertoires in COVID-19. Measured with immunoSEQ multiplex PCR; TCRdb has only the in-frame clones, and not every one. Of roughly 520,000 clones listed, around 89% are singletons. Sequencing input: PBMCs or T cells enriched from blood (not recorded which). The receptors were sampled from a woman in her thirties or forties who had recovered from COVID-19. Each CDR3 is given with its conserved first and last residue. A D gene is named only where the DNA matches it firmly. Rows may omit the clone size; those that give it use once, few, many or a size class.

abundance: .
v_gene: TRBV6-5
d_gene: TRBD2
j_gene: TRBJ2-3
CDR3nt: TGTGCCAGCAGGCGGGAGGCCCTGGGAGATACGCAGTATTTT
CDR3aa: CASRREALGDTQYF

abundance: .
v_gene: TRBV6-5
d_gene: TRBD1
j_gene: TRBJ1-1
CDR3nt: TGTGCCAGCAATCCAACAGGGGACACTGAAGCTTTCTTT
CDR3aa: CASNPTGDTEAFF

abundance: .
v_gene: TRBV6-5
d_gene: .
j_gene: TRBJ1-1
CDR3nt: TGTGCCAGCGTAGTCAGGGTATCGGAGAACACTGAAGCTTTCTTT
CDR3aa: CASVVRVSENTEAFF

abundance: .
v_gene: TRBV30
d_gene: .
j_gene: TRBJ2-5
CDR3nt: TGTGCCTGGAGTGTACAAGGGGTAAAAGAGACCCAGTACTTC
CDR3aa: CAWSVQGVKETQYF

abundance: .
v_gene: TRBV6-5
d_gene: .
j_gene: TRBJ1-2
CDR3nt: TGTGCCAGCAGCTTCGACGGGTATGGCTACACCTTC
CDR3aa: CASSFDGYGYTF

abundance: .
v_gene: TRBV7-2
d_gene: TRBD2
j_gene: TRBJ2-5
CDR3nt: TGTGCCAGCAGCTCCTCGGGACTAGCGGGAAAAGAGACCCAGTACTTC
CDR3aa: CASSSSGLAGKETQYF

abundance: once
v_gene: TRBV27
d_gene: .
j_gene: TRBJ1-1
CDR3nt: TGTGCCAGCAGGCCCCGAAGAGGGCAAAGCGGGCTCCTGGGAGCTTTCTTT
CDR3aa: CASRPRRGQSGLLGAFF

abundance: .
v_gene: TRBV5-4
d_gene: .
j_gene: TRBJ2-1
CDR3nt: TGTGCCAGCAGCTTGGCCAGAGGATACTACAATGAGCAGTTCTTC
CDR3aa: CASSLARGYYNEQFF

abundance: .
v_gene: TRBV3-1/TRBV3-2
d_gene: .
j_gene: TRBJ1-2
CDR3nt: TGTGCCAGCAGCCAAGTGGATGTGGGGCTAGTAGGCTACACCTTC
CDR3aa: CASSQVDVGLVGYTF

abundance: .
v_gene: TRBV6-5
d_gene: .
j_gene: TRBJ1-6
CDR3nt: TGTGCCAGCAGGGCCCCCAATTCACCCCTCCACTTT
CDR3aa: CASRAPNSPLHF

abundance: few
v_gene: TRBV9
d_gene: .
j_gene: TRBJ1-1
CDR3nt: TGTGCCAGCAGCGTAGGGGTCGTACAGGTTGAAGCTTTCTTT
CDR3aa: CASSVGVVQVEAFF

abundance: .
v_gene: TRBV30
d_gene: TRBD1
j_gene: TRBJ1-4
CDR3nt: TGTGCCTGGAGTGTCCCGGACAGGGCAAGTGAAAAACTGTTTTTT
CDR3aa: CAWSVPDRASEKLFF

abundance: .
v_gene: TRBV4-3
d_gene: TRBD1
j_gene: TRBJ2-3
CDR3nt: TGCGCCAGCAGCCCCCGGGACAGGTACACAGATACGCAGTATTTT
CDR3aa: CASSPRDRYTDTQYF

abundance: .
v_gene: TRBV29-1
d_gene: TRBD2
j_gene: TRBJ2-1
CDR3nt: TGCAGCGCCGGACTAGCCCAATACAATGAGCAGTTCTTC
CDR3aa: CSAGLAQYNEQFF

abundance: few
v_gene: TRBV18
d_gene: TRBD1
j_gene: TRBJ2-7
CDR3nt: TGTGCCAGCTCACCAAAACAGGGGGGCTACGAGCAGTACTTC
CDR3aa: CASSPKQGGYEQYF

abundance: .
v_gene: TRBV7-9
d_gene: .
j_gene: TRBJ2-6
CDR3nt: TGTGCCAGCAGCTTAATGTGGGGCAGGCCTGGGGCCAACGTCCTGACTTTC
CDR3aa: CASSLMWGRPGANVLTF

abundance: .
v_gene: TRBV7-2
d_gene: .
j_gene: TRBJ1-5
CDR3nt: TGTGCCAGCAGCGCCGCCAGGACAGATAATCAGCCCCAGCATTTT
CDR3aa: CASSAARTDNQPQHF

abundance: .
v_gene: TRBV27
d_gene: TRBD2
j_gene: TRBJ2-5
CDR3nt: TGTGCCAGCAGTTGGGGGGAGGGGAGAGAGACCCAGTACTTC
CDR3aa: CASSWGEGRETQYF

abundance: .
v_gene: TRBV5-5
d_gene: .
j_gene: TRBJ2-3
CDR3nt: TGTGCCAGCAGCTGGGAAGGGGCGGGGACTAGCACAGATACGCAGTATTTT
CDR3aa: CASSWEGAGTSTDTQYF

abundance: .
v_gene: TRBV9
d_gene: TRBD1
j_gene: TRBJ1-6
CDR3nt: TGTGCCAGCAGCCTCGGACAGGGGGCTAATTCACCCCTCCACTTT
CDR3aa: CASSLGQGANSPLHF

abundance: .
v_gene: TRBV4-1
d_gene: .
j_gene: TRBJ1-2
CDR3nt: TGCGCCAGCAGCCAAGAGGAGAACATAAACTATGGCTACACCTTC
CDR3aa: CASSQEENINYGYTF

abundance: .
v_gene: TRBV10-1
d_gene: .
j_gene: TRBJ1-3
CDR3nt: TGCGCCAGCAGTGACTCCGGGACAACGAGCGGAAACACCATATATTTT
CDR3aa: CASSDSGTTSGNTIYF

abundance: .
v_gene: TRBV5-1
d_gene: .
j_gene: TRBJ1-2
CDR3nt: TGCGCCAGCAGCCCTGGACAAGCGAAAACTAACTATGGCTACACCTTC
CDR3aa: CASSPGQAKTNYGYTF

abundance: .
v_gene: TRBV27
d_gene: .
j_gene: TRBJ1-1
CDR3nt: TGTGCCAGCAGTTTAGACCGGGGGAGCACTGAAGCTTTCTTT
CDR3aa: CASSLDRGSTEAFF

abundance: few
v_gene: TRBV2
d_gene: .
j_gene: TRBJ1-2
CDR3nt: TGTGCCAGCAGTGATAGGGGGGGAGACCGTTCCTATGGCTACACCTTC
CDR3aa: CASSDRGGDRSYGYTF